The clone carrying this TCR beta chain showed up just a few times. V was shortened by 5 bases and J by 5 bases, with 10 bases between the two germline ends. The germline V gene has CDR1 MNHEY and CDR2 SVGAGI. The CDR3 is 14 amino acids. This sample is drawn from a study of T cells in Graves' hyperthyroidism and ophthalmopathy. Amplified TCR beta CDR3 regions derived from RNA transcripts. With the HTBI primer set, the TCR CDR3 went through a first round of RT-PCR. TCRdb called the multiplex PCR reads again in MiXCR, with one record for every CDR3 protein. Of 700,000 to 850,000 distinct CDR3 sequences in the sample, around 40% were seen once.

The origin of this receptor is a woman aged 40 to 50 with Graves' hyperthyroidism. The chain combines TRBV6-5 with TRBJ1-6, with D tentatively TRBD1 (5 bases). Material: blood. CDR3 protein: CASSTTENNSPLHF. The CDR3 DNA reads as TGTGCCAGCAGTACGACAGAAAATAATTCACCCCTCCACTTT.